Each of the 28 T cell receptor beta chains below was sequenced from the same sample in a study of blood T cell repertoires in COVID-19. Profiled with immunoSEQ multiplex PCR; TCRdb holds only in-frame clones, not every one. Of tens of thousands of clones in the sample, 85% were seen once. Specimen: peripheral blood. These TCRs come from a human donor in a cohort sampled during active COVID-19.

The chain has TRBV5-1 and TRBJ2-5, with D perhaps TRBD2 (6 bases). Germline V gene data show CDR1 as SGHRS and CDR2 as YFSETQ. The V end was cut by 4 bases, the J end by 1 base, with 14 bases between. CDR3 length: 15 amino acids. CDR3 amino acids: CASSLGTVLQETQYF. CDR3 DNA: TGCGCCAGCAGCCTCGGGACTGTGCTCCAAGAGACCCAGTACTTC.

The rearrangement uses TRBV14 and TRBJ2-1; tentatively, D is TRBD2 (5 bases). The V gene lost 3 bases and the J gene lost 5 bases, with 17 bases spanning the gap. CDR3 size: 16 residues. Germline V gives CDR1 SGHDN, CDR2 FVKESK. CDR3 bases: TGTGCCAGCAGCCATGGACGGAGGTCAGGAGACAATGAGCAGTTCTTC. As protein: CASSHGRRSGDNEQFF.

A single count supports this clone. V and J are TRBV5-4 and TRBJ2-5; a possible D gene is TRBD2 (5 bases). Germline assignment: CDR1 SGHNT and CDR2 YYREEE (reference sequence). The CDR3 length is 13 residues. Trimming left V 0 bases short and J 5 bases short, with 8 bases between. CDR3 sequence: CASSLVPGETQYF. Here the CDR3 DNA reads TGTGCCAGCAGCTTGGTGCCGGGGGAGACCCAGTACTTC. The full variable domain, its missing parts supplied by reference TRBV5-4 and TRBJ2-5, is ETGVTQSPTHLIKTRGQQVTLRCSSQSGHNTVSWYQQALGQGPQFIFQYYREEENGRGNFPPRFSGLQFPNYSSELNVNALELDDSALYLCASSLVPGETQYFGPGTRLLVL.

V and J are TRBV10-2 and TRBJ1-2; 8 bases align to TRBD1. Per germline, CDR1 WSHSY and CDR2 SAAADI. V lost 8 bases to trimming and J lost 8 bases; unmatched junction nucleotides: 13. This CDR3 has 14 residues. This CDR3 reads CASGGMTGVGGYTF. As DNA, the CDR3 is TGCGCCAGCGGGGGGATGACAGGGGTAGGGGGCTACACCTTC.

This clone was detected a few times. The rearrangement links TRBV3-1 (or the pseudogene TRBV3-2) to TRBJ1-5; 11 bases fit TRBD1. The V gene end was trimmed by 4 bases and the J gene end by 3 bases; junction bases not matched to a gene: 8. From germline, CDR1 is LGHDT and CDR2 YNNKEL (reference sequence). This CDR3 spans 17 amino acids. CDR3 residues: CASSLGQGARDNQPQHF. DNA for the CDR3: TGTGCCAGCAGCCTAGGACAGGGGGCGCGGGACAATCAGCCCCAGCATTTT.

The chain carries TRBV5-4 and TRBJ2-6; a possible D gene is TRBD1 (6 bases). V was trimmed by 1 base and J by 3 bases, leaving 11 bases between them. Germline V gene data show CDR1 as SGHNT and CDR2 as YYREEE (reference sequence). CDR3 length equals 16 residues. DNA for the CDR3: TGTGCCAGCAGCTTGTTGGGGGCGTTTGGGGCCAACGTCCTGACTTTC. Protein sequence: CASSLLGAFGANVLTF.

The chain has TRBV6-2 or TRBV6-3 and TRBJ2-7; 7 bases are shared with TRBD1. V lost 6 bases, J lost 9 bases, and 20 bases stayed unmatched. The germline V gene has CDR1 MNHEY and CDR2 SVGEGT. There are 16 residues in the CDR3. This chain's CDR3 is CASSRYSGQERPVQYF. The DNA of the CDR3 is TGTGCCAGCAGCCGTTACAGTGGACAGGAGAGACCGGTGCAGTACTTC.

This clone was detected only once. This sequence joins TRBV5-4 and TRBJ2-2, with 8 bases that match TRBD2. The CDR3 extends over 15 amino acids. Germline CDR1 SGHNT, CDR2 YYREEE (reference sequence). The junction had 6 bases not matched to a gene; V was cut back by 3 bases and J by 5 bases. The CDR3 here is CASSSSGRGTGELFF. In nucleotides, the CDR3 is TGTGCCAGCAGCTCCAGCGGGAGAGGGACCGGGGAGCTGTTTTTT.

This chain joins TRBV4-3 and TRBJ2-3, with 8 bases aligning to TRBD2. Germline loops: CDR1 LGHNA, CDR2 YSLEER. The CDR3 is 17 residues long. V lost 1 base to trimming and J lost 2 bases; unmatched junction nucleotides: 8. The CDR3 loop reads CASSQARTSRDTDTQYF. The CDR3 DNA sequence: TGCGCCAGCAGCCAAGCCAGGACTAGCAGGGACACAGATACGCAGTATTTT.

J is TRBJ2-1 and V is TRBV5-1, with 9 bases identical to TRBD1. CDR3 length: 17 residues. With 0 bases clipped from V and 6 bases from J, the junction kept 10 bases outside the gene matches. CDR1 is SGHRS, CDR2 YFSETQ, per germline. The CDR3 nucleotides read TGCGCCAGCAGCTTGGTAACAGGGGGCACGAAAGGCAATGAGCAGTTCTTC. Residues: CASSLVTGGTKGNEQFF.

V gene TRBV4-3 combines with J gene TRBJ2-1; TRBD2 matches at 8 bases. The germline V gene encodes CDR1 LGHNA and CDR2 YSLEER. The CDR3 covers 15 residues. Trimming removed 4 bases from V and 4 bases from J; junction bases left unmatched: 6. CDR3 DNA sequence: TGCGCCAGCAGCCGACAGGCTAGCGGGTACAATGAGCAGTTCTTC. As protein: CASSRQASGYNEQFF.

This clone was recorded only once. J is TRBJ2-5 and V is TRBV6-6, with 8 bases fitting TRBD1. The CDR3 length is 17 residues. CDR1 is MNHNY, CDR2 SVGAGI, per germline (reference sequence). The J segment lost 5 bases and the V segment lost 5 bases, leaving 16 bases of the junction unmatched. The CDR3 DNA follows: TGTGCCAGCAGTCGGACAGGGCTAGGGATTGAAGGGGAGACCCAGTACTTC. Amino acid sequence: CASSRTGLGIEGETQYF.

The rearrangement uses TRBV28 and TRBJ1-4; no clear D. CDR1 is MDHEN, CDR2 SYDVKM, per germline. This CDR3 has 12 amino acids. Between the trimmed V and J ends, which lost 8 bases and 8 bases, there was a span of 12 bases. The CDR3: CASEGNREKLFF. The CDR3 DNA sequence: TGTGCCAGCGAGGGAAATCGAGAAAAACTGTTTTTT.

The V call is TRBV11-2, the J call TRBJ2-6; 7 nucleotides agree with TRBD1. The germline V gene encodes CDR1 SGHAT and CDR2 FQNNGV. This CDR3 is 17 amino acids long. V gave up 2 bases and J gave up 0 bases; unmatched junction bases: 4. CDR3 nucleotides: TGTGCCAGCAGCTTAAGACAGGGCCTCTCTGGGGCCAACGTCCTGACTTTC. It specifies CASSLRQGLSGANVLTF.

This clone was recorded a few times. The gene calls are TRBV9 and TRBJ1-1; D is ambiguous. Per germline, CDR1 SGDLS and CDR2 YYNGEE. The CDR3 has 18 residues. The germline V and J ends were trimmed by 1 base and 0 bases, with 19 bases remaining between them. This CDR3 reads CASSVTTYGDLMNTEAFF. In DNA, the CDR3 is TGTGCCAGCAGCGTAACTACCTACGGAGACCTAATGAACACTGAAGCTTTCTTT. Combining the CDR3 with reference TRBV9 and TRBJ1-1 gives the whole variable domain DSGVTQTPKHLITATGQRVTLRCSPRSGDLSVYWYQQSLDQGLQFLIQYYNGEERAKGNILERFSAQQFPDLHSELNLSSLELGDSALYFCASSVTTYGDLMNTEAFFGQGTRLTVV.

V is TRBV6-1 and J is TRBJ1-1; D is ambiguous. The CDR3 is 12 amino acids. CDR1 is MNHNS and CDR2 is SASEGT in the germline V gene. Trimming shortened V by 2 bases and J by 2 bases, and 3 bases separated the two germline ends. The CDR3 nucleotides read TGTGCCAGCAGTGAACTAAACACTGAAGCTTTCTTT. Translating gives CASSELNTEAFF.

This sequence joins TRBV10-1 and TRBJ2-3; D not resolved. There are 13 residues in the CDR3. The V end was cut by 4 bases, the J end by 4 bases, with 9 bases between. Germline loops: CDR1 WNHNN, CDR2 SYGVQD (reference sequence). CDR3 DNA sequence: TGCGCCAGCAGTGCTCAGCGAGCAGATACGCAGTATTTT. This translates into CASSAQRADTQYF.

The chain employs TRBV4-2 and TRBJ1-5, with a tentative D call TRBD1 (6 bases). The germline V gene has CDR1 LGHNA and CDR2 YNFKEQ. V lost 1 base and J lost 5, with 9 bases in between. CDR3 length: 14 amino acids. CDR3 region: CASSQVTGDQPQHF. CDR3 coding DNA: TGTGCCAGCAGCCAAGTGACAGGTGATCAGCCCCAGCATTTT.

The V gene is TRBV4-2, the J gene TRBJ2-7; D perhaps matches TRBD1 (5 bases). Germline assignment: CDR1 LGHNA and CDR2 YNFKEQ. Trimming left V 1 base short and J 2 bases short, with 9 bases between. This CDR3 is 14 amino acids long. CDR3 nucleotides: TGTGCCAGCAGCCAAGTGGCCAGGGCCTACGAGCAGTACTTC. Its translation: CASSQVARAYEQYF.

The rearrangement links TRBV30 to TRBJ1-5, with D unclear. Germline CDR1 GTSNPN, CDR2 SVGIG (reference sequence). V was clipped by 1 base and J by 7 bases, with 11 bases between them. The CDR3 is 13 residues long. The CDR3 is CAWSGGYRQPQHF. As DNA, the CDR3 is TGTGCCTGGAGTGGAGGGTATCGCCAGCCCCAGCATTTT. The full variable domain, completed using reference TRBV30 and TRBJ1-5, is SQTIHQWPATLVQPVGSPLSLECTVEGTSNPNLYWYRQAAGRGLQLLFYSVGIGQISSEVPQNLSASRPQDRQFILSSKKLLLSDSGFYLCAWSGGYRQPQHFGDGTRLSIL.

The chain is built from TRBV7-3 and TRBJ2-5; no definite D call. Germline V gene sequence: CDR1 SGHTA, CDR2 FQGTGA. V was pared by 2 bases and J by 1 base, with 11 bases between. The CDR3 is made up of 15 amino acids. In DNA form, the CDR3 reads TGTGCCAGCAGCTTAGGGCAGAACGGCCAAGAGACCCAGTACTTC. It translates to CASSLGQNGQETQYF.

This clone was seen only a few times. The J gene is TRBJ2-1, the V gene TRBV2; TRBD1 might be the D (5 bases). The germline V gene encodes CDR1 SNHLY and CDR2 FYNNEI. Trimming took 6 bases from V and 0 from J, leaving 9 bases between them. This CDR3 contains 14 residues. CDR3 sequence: CASRRQSSYNEQFF. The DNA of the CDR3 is TGTGCCAGCAGGAGACAGAGCTCCTACAATGAGCAGTTCTTC.

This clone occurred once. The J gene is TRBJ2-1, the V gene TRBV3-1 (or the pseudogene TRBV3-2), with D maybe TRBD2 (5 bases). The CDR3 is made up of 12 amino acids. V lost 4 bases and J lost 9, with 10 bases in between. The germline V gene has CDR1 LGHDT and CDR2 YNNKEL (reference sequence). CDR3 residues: CASSRNGGEQFF. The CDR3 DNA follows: TGTGCCAGCAGCCGGAATGGAGGTGAGCAGTTCTTC.

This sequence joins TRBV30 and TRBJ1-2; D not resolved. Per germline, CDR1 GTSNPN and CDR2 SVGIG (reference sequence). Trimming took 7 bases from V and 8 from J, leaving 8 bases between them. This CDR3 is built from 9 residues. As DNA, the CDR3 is TGTGCCTCGACACCCGGCTACACCTTC. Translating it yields CASTPGYTF.

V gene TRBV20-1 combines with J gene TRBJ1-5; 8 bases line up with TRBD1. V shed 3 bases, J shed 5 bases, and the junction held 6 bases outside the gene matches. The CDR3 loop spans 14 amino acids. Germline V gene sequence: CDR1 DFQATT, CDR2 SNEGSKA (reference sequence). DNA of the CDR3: TGCAGTGCTAGTGCAGGGGGCGTATATCAGCCCCAGCATTTT. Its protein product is CSASAGGVYQPQHF.

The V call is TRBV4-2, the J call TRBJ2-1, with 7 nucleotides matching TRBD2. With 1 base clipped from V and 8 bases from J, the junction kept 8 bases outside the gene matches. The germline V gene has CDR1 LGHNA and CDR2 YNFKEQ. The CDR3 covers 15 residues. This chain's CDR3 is CASSQASGNNYEQFF. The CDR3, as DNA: TGTGCCAGCAGCCAAGCCAGCGGGAATAACTATGAGCAGTTCTTC.

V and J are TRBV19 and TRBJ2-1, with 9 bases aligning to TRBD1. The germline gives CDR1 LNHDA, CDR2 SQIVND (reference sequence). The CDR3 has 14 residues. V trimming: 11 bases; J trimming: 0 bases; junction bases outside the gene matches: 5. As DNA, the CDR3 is TGTGCCGCCTCGGACAGGGGCTCCTACAATGAGCAGTTCTTC. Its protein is CAASDRGSYNEQFF. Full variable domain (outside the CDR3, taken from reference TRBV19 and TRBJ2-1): DGGITQSPKYLFRKEGQNVTLSCEQNLNHDAMYWYRQDPGQGLRLIYYSQIVNDFQKGDIAEGYSVSREKKESFPLTVTSAQKNPTAFYLCAASDRGSYNEQFFGPGTRLTVL.

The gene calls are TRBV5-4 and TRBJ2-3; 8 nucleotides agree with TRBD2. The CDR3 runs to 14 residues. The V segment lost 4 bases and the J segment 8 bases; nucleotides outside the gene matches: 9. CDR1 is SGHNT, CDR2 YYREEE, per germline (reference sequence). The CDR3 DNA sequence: TGTGCCAGCAGCACCAAGCGGGAGTGGGGTACGCAGTATTTT. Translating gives CASSTKREWGTQYF.